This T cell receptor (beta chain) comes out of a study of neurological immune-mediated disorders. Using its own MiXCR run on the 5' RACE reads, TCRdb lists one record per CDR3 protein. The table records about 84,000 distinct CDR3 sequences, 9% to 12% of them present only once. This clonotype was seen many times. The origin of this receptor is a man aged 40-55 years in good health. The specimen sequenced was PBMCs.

CDR3 sequence: CASSKVYSSWEQYF. For the CDR3, the DNA is TGTGCCAGCAGCAAAGTCTATTCCTCCTGGGAGCAGTACTTC. The rearrangement uses TRBV6-5 and TRBJ2-7; D not resolved. Trimming took off 6 bases at V and 7 bases at J, with 19 bases between the two ends. This CDR3 spans 14 amino acids. Germline V gene lookup returns CDR1 MNHEY and CDR2 SVGAGI.